One T cell receptor beta chain is described in this entry. The method was immunoSEQ multiplex PCR; TCRdb's version includes in-frame clones alone and lacks a portion of them. The sample lists 250,000 to 350,000 clones; roughly 90% were seen once. These data are taken from a study of blood T cell repertoires in COVID-19. Study-level information: COVID-19 samples, acute and convalescent, were from the United States, Italy and Spain.

Germline CDR1 is LNHNV and CDR2 is YYDKDF (reference sequence). The CDR3 is made up of 16 amino acids. Trimming cost V 5 bases and J 5 bases; bases outside gene matches: 10. Seattle patients were enrolled while actively infected and followed longitudinally. The sample taken for sequencing was peripheral blood. This TCR came from a woman between 25 and 40 years old with COVID-19, enrolled during active disease. V gene TRBV15 combines with J gene TRBJ1-5; 9 bases line up with TRBD1. The CDR3 sequence: CATSAGQGSIYQPQHF. In DNA, the CDR3 is TGTGCCACCAGCGCCGGACAGGGGAGTATTTATCAGCCCCAGCATTTT.